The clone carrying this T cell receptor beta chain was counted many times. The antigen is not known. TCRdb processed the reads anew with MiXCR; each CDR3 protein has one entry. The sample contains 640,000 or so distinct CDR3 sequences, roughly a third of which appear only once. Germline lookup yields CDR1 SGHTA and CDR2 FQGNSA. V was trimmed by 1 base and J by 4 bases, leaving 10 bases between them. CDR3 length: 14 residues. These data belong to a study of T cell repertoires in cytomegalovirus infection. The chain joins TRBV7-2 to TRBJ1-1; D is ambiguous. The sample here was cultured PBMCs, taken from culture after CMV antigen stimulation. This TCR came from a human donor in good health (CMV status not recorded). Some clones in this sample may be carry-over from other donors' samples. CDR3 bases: TGTGCCAGCAGCTTAGTAGGTTGGGGCACTGAAGCTTTCTTT. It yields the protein CASSLVGWGTEAFF.